This T cell receptor beta chain was obtained from a study of sequential checkpoint blockade in melanoma. The wider study: Patients were randomized 1:1 to nivolumab-then-ipilimumab or ipilimumab-then-nivolumab first-line. Both treatment sequences were followed by maintenance nivolumab.

Germline CDR1 and CDR2: SGHRS and YFSETQ. The CDR3 sequence is 16 residues long. Trimming cost V 9 bases and J 4 bases; bases outside gene matches: 11. Sequencing used immunoSEQ multiplex PCR; TCRdb keeps in-frame clones, though not all of them. The table includes about 27,000 clones, around 77% detected once. As to treatment: randomized to nivolumab then ipilimumab (arm A) or the reverse (arm B). DNA-damaging chemotherapy had not been given to any patient beforehand. Sorted cells were live CD3+CD8+, lacking CD19 and CD56, from PBMCs. J is TRBJ2-5 and V is TRBV5-1, with 14 bases fitting TRBD2. Sequencing was performed on CD8+ T cells sorted from blood (inferred from file names), taken from a patient given nivolumab and ipilimumab in sequence. The TCR was taken from a human donor with melanoma. The CDR3 bases are TGCGCCACCACACCCGGGACTAGCGGGGGTTTAGAGACCCAGTACTTC. Its translation is CATTPGTSGGLETQYF. The full variable domain, its missing parts supplied by reference TRBV5-1 and TRBJ2-5, is KAGVTQTPRYLIKTRGQQVTLSCSPISGHRSVSWYQQTPGQGLQFLFEYFSETQRNKGNFPGRFSGRQFSNSRSEMNVSTLELGDSALYLCATTPGTSGGLETQYFGPGTRLLVL.